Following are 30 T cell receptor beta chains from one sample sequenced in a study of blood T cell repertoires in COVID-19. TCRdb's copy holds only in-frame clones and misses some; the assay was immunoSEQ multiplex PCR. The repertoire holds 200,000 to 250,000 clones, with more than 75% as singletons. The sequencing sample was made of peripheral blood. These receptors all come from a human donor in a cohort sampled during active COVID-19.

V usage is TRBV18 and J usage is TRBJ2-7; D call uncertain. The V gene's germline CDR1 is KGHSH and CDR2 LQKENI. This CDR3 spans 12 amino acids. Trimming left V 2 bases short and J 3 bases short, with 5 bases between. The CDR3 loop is CASSPGRYEQYF. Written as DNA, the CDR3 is TGTGCCAGCTCACCAGGGCGCTACGAGCAGTACTTC.

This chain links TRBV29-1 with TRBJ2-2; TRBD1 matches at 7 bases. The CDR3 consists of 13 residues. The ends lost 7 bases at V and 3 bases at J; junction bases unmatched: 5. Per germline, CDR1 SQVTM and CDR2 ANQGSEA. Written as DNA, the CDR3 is TGCAGCGCCTCGACAGGGTACACCGGGGAGCTGTTTTTT. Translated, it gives CSASTGYTGELFF.

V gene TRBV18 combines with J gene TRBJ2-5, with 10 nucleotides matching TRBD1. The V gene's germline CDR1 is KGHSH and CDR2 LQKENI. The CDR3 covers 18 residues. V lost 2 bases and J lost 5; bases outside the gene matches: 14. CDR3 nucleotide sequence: TGTGCCAGCTCACCATTACCTTTGACAGGGGGCGGGTCGGAGACCCAGTACTTC. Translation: CASSPLPLTGGGSETQYF. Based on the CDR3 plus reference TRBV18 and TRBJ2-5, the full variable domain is NAGVMQNPRHLVRRRGQEARLRCSPMKGHSHVYWYRQLPEEGLKFMVYLQKENIIDESGMPKERFSAEFPKEGPSILRIQQVVRGDSAAYFCASSPLPLTGGGSETQYFGPGTRLLVL.

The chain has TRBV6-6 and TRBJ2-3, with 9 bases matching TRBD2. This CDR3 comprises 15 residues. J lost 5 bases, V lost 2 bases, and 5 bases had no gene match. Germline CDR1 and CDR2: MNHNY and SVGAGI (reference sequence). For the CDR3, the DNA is TGTGCCAGCAGTTACGGGACTAGCTCACAAGATACGCAGTATTTT. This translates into CASSYGTSSQDTQYF.

CDR3 bases: TGTGCCAGTGGATCCGGGACTATTGGCACCGGGGAGCTGTTTTTT. Its translation is CASGSGTIGTGELFF. This chain uses TRBV6-5 with TRBJ2-2; 7 bases map to TRBD2. The germline gives CDR1 MNHEY, CDR2 SVGAGI. V shed 9 bases and J 4 bases; nucleotides not matched to a gene: 11. The CDR3 runs to 15 residues.

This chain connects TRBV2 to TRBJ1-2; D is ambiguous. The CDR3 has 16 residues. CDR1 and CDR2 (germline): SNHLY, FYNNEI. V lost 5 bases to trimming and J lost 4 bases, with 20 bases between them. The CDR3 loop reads CASSPPEAGGPYGYTF. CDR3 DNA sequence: TGTGCCAGCAGTCCTCCTGAGGCGGGAGGCCCCTATGGCTACACCTTC.

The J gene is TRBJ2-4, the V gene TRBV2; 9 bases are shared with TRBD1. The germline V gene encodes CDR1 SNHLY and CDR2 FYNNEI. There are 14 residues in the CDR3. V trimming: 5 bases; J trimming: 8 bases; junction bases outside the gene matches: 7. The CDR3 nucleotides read TGTGCCAGCAGTCCAGGGACAGGGCAGTACATTCAGTACTTC. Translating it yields CASSPGTGQYIQYF.

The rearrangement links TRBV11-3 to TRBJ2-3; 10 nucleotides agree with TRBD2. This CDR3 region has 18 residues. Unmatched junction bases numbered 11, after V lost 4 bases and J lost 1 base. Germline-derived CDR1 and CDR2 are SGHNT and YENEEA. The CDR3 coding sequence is TGTGCCAGCAGCTCGAATAGCTGGGGGACTAGCGGCACAGATACGCAGTATTTT. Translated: CASSSNSWGTSGTDTQYF.

The CDR3 bases are TGTGCCAGCAGCCTCCGGGACAGGGGTCTGGACACTGAAGCTTTCTTT. Protein: CASSLRDRGLDTEAFF. This chain joins TRBV28 and TRBJ1-1, with 10 bases aligning to TRBD1. The germline V gene encodes CDR1 MDHEN and CDR2 SYDVKM. After removal of 6 bases from V and 3 bases from J, the junction contained 10 bases not matched to a gene. This CDR3 comprises 16 residues.

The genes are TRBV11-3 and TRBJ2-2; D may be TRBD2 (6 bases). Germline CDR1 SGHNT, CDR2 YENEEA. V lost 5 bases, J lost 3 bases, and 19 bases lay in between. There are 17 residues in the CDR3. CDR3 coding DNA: TGTGCCAGCAGCCCGGGATGGCACCGGGGGTACACCGGGGAGCTGTTTTTT. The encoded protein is CASSPGWHRGYTGELFF.

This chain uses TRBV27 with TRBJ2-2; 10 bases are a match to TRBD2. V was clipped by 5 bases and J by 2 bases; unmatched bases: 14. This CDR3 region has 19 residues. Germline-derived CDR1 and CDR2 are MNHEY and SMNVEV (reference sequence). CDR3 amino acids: CASSPRRTSGIINTGELFF. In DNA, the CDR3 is TGTGCCAGCAGTCCCCGACGGACTAGCGGCATCATCAACACCGGGGAGCTGTTTTTT.

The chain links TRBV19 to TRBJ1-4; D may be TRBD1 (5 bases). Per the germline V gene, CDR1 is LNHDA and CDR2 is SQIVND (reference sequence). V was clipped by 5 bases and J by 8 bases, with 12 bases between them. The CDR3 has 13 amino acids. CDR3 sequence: CASSLGLPEKLFF. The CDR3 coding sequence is TGTGCCAGTAGTTTGGGACTACCGGAAAAACTGTTTTTT. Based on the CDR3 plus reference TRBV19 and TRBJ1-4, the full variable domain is DGGITQSPKYLFRKEGQNVTLSCEQNLNHDAMYWYRQDPGQGLRLIYYSQIVNDFQKGDIAEGYSVSREKKESFPLTVTSAQKNPTAFYLCASSLGLPEKLFFGSGTQLSVL.

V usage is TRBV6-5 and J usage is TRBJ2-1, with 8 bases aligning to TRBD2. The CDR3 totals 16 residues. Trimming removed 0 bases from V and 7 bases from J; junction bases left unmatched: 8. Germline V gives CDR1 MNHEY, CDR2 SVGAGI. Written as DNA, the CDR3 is TGTGCCAGCAGTTACTCGCCCAGCGGGAGCGAAAATGAGCAGTTCTTC. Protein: CASSYSPSGSENEQFF.

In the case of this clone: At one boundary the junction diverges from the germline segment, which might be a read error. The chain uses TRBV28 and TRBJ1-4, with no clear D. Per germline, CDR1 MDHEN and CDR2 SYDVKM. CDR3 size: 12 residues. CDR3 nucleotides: TGTGCCAGCAGCTTATTGCGTGAAAAACTGTTTTTT. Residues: CASSLLREKLFF.

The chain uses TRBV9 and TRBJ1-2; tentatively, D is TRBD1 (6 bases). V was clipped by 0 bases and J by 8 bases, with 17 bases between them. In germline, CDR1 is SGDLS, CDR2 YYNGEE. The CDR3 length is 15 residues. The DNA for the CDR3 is TGTGCCAGCAGCGTAGCTGCCAGGGGTAATGACGGCTACACCTTC. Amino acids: CASSVAARGNDGYTF.

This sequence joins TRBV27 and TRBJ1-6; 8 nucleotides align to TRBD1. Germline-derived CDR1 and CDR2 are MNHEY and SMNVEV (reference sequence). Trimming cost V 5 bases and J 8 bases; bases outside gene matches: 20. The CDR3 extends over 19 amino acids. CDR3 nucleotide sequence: TGTGCCAGCAGTATAAGACGGGACAGGACCTCTATAAGGGATTCACCCCTCCACTTT. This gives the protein CASSIRRDRTSIRDSPLHF.

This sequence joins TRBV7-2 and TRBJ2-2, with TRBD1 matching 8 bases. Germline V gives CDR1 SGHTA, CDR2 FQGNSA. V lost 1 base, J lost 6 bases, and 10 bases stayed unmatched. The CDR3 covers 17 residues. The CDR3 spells CASSLGGPGTGAGELFF. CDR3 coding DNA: TGTGCCAGCAGCTTAGGAGGCCCCGGGACAGGAGCCGGGGAGCTGTTTTTT.

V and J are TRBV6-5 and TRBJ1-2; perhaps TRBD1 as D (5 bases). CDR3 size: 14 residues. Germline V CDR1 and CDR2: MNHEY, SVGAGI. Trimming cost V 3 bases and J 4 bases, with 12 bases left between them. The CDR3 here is CASSYRGGIYGYTF. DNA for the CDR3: TGTGCCAGCAGTTATCGGGGGGGGATCTATGGCTACACCTTC.

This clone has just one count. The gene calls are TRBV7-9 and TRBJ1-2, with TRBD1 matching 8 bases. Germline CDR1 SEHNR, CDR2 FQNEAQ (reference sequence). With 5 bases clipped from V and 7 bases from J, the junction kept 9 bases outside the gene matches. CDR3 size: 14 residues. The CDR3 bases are TGTGCCAGCAGCGCACAGGGGGTGACTATTGGCTACACCTTC. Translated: CASSAQGVTIGYTF. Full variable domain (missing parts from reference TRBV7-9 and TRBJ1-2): DTGVSQNPRHKITKRGQNVTFRCDPISEHNRLYWYRQTLGQGPEFLTYFQNEAQLEKSRLLSDRFSAERPKGSFSTLEIQRTEQGDSAMYLCASSAQGVTIGYTFGSGTRLTVV.

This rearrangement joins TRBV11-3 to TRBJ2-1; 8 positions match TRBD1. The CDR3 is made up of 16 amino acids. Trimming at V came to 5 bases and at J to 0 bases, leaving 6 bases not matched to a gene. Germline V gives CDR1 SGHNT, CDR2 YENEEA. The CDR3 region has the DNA TGTGCCAGCAGCCCAACCACAGGGGGCTCCTACAATGAGCAGTTCTTC. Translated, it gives CASSPTTGGSYNEQFF.

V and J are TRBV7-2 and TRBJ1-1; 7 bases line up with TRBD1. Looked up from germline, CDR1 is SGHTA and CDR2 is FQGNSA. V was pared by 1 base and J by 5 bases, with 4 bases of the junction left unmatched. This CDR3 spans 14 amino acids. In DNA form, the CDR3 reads TGTGCCAGCAGCTTAGACAGGGGAAGGACTGAAGCTTTCTTT. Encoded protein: CASSLDRGRTEAFF.

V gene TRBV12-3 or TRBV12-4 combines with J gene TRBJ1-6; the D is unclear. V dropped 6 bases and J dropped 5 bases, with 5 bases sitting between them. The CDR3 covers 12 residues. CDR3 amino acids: CASSGDNSPLHF. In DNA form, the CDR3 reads TGTGCCAGCAGCGGTGATAATTCACCCCTCCACTTT.

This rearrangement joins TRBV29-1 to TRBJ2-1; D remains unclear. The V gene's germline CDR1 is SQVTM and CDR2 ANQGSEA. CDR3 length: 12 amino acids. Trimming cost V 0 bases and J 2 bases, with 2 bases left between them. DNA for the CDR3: TGCAGCGTTGAAGACACCTACAATGAGCAGTTCTTC. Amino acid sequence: CSVEDTYNEQFF.

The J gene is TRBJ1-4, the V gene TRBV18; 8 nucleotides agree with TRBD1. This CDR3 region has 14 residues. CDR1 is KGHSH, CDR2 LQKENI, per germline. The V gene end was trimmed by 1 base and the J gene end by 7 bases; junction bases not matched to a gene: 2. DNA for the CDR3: TGTGCCAGCTCACCACAGGGGACAGGTGAAAAACTGTTTTTT. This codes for CASSPQGTGEKLFF.

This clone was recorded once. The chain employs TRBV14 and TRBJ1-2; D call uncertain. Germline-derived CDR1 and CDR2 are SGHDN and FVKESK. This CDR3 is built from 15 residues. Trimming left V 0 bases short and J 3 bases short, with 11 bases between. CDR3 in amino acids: CASSQDLAVDYGYTF. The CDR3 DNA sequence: TGTGCCAGCAGCCAAGATCTGGCGGTGGACTATGGCTACACCTTC.

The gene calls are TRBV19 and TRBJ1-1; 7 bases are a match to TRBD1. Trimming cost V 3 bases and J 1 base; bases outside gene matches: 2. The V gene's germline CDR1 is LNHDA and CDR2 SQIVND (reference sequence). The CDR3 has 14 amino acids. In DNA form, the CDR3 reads TGTGCCAGTAGTATGGACAGGTGGAACACTGAAGCTTTCTTT. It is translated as CASSMDRWNTEAFF.

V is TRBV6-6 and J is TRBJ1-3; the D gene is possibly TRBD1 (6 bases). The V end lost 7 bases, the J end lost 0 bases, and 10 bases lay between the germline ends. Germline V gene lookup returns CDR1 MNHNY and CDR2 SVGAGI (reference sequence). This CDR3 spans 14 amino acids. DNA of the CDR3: TGTGCCAGCACCACAGGGAACTCTGGAAACACCATATATTTT. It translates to CASTTGNSGNTIYF.

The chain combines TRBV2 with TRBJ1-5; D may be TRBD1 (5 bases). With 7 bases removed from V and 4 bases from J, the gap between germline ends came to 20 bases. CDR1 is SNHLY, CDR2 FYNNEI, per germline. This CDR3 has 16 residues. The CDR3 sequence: CASKPSGTSENQPQHF. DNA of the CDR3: TGTGCCAGCAAGCCATCCGGGACTAGCGAGAATCAGCCCCAGCATTTT.

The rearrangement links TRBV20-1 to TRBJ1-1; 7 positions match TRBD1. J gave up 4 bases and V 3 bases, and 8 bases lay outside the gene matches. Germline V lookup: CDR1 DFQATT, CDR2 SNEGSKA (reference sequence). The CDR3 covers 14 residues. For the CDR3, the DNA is TGCAGTGCTAGTGGCCCGAAGGGGGCCACTGAAGCTTTCTTT. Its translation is CSASGPKGATEAFF.

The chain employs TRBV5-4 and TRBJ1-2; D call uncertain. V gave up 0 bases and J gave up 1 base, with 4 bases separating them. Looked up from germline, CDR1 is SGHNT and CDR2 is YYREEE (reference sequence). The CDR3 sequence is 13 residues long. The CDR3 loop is CASSLDSNYGYTF. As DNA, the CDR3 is TGTGCCAGCAGCTTGGACAGTAACTATGGCTACACCTTC.